Listed here are 26 T cell receptor beta chains from one sample, sequenced in a study of blood T cell repertoires in COVID-19. Assay used: immunoSEQ multiplex PCR; TCRdb lists only in-frame clones, some missing. The sample records around 250,000 clones, about 81% being singletons. Sequencing was done on a sample of PBMCs or T cells enriched from blood (not recorded which). These receptors all come from a man aged 25 to 40 with acute COVID-19.

CDR3: CASTHLRDSNYGYTF. In nucleotides, the CDR3 is TGTGCCAGCACCCACCTCCGGGACAGTAACTATGGCTACACCTTC. J is TRBJ1-2 and V is TRBV6-6, with 7 bases matching TRBD1. The CDR3 is 15 amino acids. Germline V gives CDR1 MNHNY, CDR2 SVGAGI (reference sequence). Losses at the gene ends were 7 bases for V and 1 base for J; bases not matched to a gene: 9.

A single count supports this clone. The chain joins TRBV2 to TRBJ1-5, with unresolved D. The CDR3 consists of 15 residues. Germline V gives CDR1 SNHLY, CDR2 FYNNEI. Trimming took 7 bases from V and 0 from J, leaving 13 bases between them. CDR3 region: CASMSFRSSNQPQHF. Written as DNA, the CDR3 is TGTGCCAGCATGTCCTTCCGGAGTAGCAATCAGCCCCAGCATTTT.

The chain couples TRBV4-2 to TRBJ2-1; D ambiguous. The CDR3 totals 13 residues. Trimming stripped 0 bases from V and 7 bases from J, with 7 bases between. Germline values: CDR1 LGHNA, CDR2 YNFKEQ. The CDR3 sequence: CASSQDLSNEQFF. In DNA form, the CDR3 reads TGTGCCAGCAGCCAAGATCTTAGTAATGAGCAGTTCTTC.

The chain links TRBV10-2 to TRBJ1-1; possible D gene TRBD1, 5 bases. Germline lookup yields CDR1 WSHSY and CDR2 SAAADI. The CDR3 has 12 residues. V lost 8 bases to trimming and J lost 7 bases, with 14 bases between them. CDR3 protein: CASGTGENEAFF. CDR3 DNA sequence: TGCGCCAGCGGCACAGGCGAAAATGAAGCTTTCTTT.

The chain recombines TRBV6-2 or TRBV6-3 with TRBJ1-2, with D unresolved. Germline-derived CDR1 and CDR2 are MNHEY and SVGEGT. Trimming cost V 0 bases and J 4 bases, with 6 bases left between them. CDR3 length: 13 residues. The CDR3 protein is CASSYSEVYGYTF. The CDR3 nucleotides are TGTGCCAGCAGTTACTCGGAGGTCTATGGCTACACCTTC.

The rearrangement uses TRBV5-5 and TRBJ1-2; D not resolved. Trimming took 4 bases from V and 8 from J, leaving 15 bases between them. The CDR3 loop spans 13 amino acids. The germline V gene encodes CDR1 SGHKS and CDR2 YYEKEE (reference sequence). The CDR3 reads CASSLGGEYGYTF. CDR3 bases: TGTGCCAGCAGCCTAGGCGGGGAATACGGCTACACCTTC.

J is TRBJ1-2 and V is TRBV28, with D possibly being TRBD1 (5 bases). CDR1 and CDR2 from the germline V gene are MDHEN and SYDVKM. The CDR3 spans 15 residues. Trimming took 5 bases from V and 4 from J, leaving 17 bases between them. CDR3 sequence: CASSVGQGSSYGYTF. CDR3 sequence (DNA): TGTGCCAGCAGTGTCGGGCAGGGTTCCTCCTATGGCTACACCTTC.

This chain connects TRBV30 to TRBJ2-7; no clear D gene. V was shortened by 0 bases and J by 2 bases, with 8 bases between the two germline ends. The CDR3 extends over 13 amino acids. Germline CDR1 and CDR2: GTSNPN and SVGIG (reference sequence). The CDR3 here is CAWSVSGTYEQYV. Here the CDR3 DNA reads TGTGCCTGGAGTGTATCGGGTACCTACGAGCAGTACGTC.

This rearrangement joins TRBV16 to TRBJ2-7; 14 bases line up with TRBD2. This CDR3 contains 18 residues. The trim removed 4 bases at V and 0 bases at J, leaving 8 bases unmatched. From germline, CDR1 is KGHSY and CDR2 FQNENV. The CDR3 here is CASSRATSGGAASYEQYV. For the CDR3, the DNA is TGTGCCAGCAGCCGAGCGACTAGCGGGGGGGCCGCCTCCTACGAGCAGTACGTC.

The chain recombines TRBV4-3 with TRBJ2-1, with 10 nucleotides matching TRBD2. The V segment lost 3 bases and the J segment 7 bases; nucleotides outside the gene matches: 9. This CDR3 comprises 16 residues. The germline V gene has CDR1 LGHNA and CDR2 YSLEER. The CDR3 loop is CASSHELAGGRNEQFF. As DNA, the CDR3 is TGCGCCAGCAGCCATGAGTTAGCGGGAGGTAGGAATGAGCAGTTCTTC.

This chain links TRBV27 with TRBJ1-2, with 9 bases aligning to TRBD1. This CDR3 is 15 amino acids long. Germline V CDR1 and CDR2: MNHEY, SMNVEV (reference sequence). V shed 6 bases, J shed 7 bases, and the junction held 12 bases outside the gene matches. The CDR3 is CASSSPGQGSPGYTF. In DNA form, the CDR3 reads TGTGCCAGCAGCTCCCCGGGACAGGGTTCCCCTGGCTACACCTTC.

V gene TRBV19 combines with J gene TRBJ1-5; D is unclear. Germline V gene sequence: CDR1 LNHDA, CDR2 SQIVND (reference sequence). The CDR3 runs 15 residues. V lost 8 bases and J 0 bases, leaving 14 bases between the germline ends. The DNA of the CDR3 is TGTGCCAGTGGCTGGGGAGGCGATAGCAATCAGCCCCAGCATTTT. Translated: CASGWGGDSNQPQHF.

The rearrangement uses TRBV28 and TRBJ2-4; TRBD1 agrees at 8 bases. V shed 3 bases, J shed 3 bases, and the junction held 4 bases outside the gene matches. Per germline, CDR1 MDHEN and CDR2 SYDVKM. The CDR3 contains 15 residues. CDR3 protein: CASSFRGQVKNIQYF. DNA for the CDR3: TGTGCCAGCAGTTTCAGGGGGCAAGTCAAAAACATTCAGTACTTC.

This clone was found a few times. V and J are TRBV10-1 and TRBJ2-1, with D maybe TRBD1 (5 bases). Germline CDR1 reads WNHNN; CDR2 reads SYGVQD (reference sequence). Trimming removed 3 bases from V and 5 bases from J, with 14 bases in between. The length of the CDR3 is 15 residues. DNA for the CDR3: TGCGCCAGCAGTGATCAAGGGCAGGGCAACAATGAGCAGTTCTTC. Translated: CASSDQGQGNNEQFF.

This clone was detected once. J is TRBJ1-1 and V is TRBV24-1; no reliable D call. V was cut by 7 bases and J by 2 bases, with 10 bases left in between. The germline gives CDR1 KGHDR, CDR2 SFDVKD. The CDR3 totals 13 residues. This chain's CDR3 is CATRGAVNTEAFF. Written as DNA, the CDR3 is TGTGCCACCAGAGGCGCGGTTAACACTGAAGCTTTCTTT.

The chain couples TRBV27 to TRBJ2-1; a possible D gene is TRBD2 (5 bases). Trimming left V 4 bases short and J 0 bases short, with 16 bases between. Germline CDR1 MNHEY, CDR2 SMNVEV (reference sequence). The CDR3 has 17 amino acids. CDR3 residues: CASSSTPTGSSYNEQFF. The CDR3 DNA reads as TGTGCCAGCAGTTCAACTCCGACGGGGAGCTCCTACAATGAGCAGTTCTTC.

This sequence joins TRBV12-3 or TRBV12-4 and TRBJ1-1; D is uncertain. V was cut by 6 bases and J by 8 bases, with 10 bases left in between. This CDR3 has 11 residues. CDR3 amino acids: CASRGGPEAFF. The CDR3 DNA reads as TGTGCCAGCAGGGGTGGGCCAGAAGCTTTCTTT.

The rearrangement joins TRBV7-2 to TRBJ2-5, with D perhaps matching TRBD2 (6 bases). The germline CDR1 and CDR2 sequences are SGHTA and FQGNSA. V lost 4 bases to trimming and J lost 5 bases, with 17 bases between them. This CDR3 is built from 15 residues. For the CDR3, the DNA is TGTGCCAGCAGCTATAGTACTAGCAAGGCGGAGACCCAGTACTTC. It specifies CASSYSTSKAETQYF.

This CDR3 reads CASSLTQSTDTQYF. The CDR3 DNA is TGTGCCAGCAGTTTAACACAGAGCACAGATACGCAGTATTTT. V gene TRBV28 combines with J gene TRBJ2-3; D is unresolved. CDR1 and CDR2 from the germline V gene are MDHEN and SYDVKM. Trimming cost V 2 bases and J 0 bases, with 6 bases left between them. The CDR3 runs to 14 residues.

V gene TRBV6-5 combines with J gene TRBJ1-1; the D gene is possibly TRBD1 (5 bases). The CDR3 loop spans 14 amino acids. Between the trimmed V and J ends, which lost 6 bases and 10 bases, there was a span of 21 bases. CDR1 and CDR2 (germline): MNHEY, SVGAGI. DNA of the CDR3: TGTGCCAGCAGAGCACCGTCCCCTGGGGGGGGAGCTTTCTTT. Its protein product is CASRAPSPGGGAFF.

The chain is built from TRBV5-6 and TRBJ1-2, with D unresolved. The V and J ends lost 2 bases and 0 bases respectively, with 11 bases between them. The CDR3 has 15 amino acids. The germline V gene has CDR1 SGHDT and CDR2 YYEEEE. The DNA for the CDR3 is TGTGCCAGCAGCTTAGTTTCGGGAGCTAACTATGGCTACACCTTC. Translated, it gives CASSLVSGANYGYTF.

The chain recombines TRBV2 with TRBJ1-1; D is uncertain. The V end lost 9 bases, the J end lost 5 bases, and 16 bases lay between the germline ends. The CDR3 extends over 13 amino acids. CDR1 and CDR2 (germline): SNHLY, FYNNEI. The CDR3 sequence is CARNLNPQTEAFF. In nucleotides, the CDR3 is TGTGCCAGAAACCTCAATCCTCAGACTGAAGCTTTCTTT.

The chain recombines TRBV18 with TRBJ1-2; D remains ambiguous. Germline V gene sequence: CDR1 KGHSH, CDR2 LQKENI. There are 14 residues in the CDR3. Deletions cut 3 bases from V and 4 bases from J, with 12 bases between. Written as DNA, the CDR3 is TGTGCCAGCTCACCGAAAATGACTTCCTATGGCTACACCTTC. This sequence encodes CASSPKMTSYGYTF.

The chain links TRBV28 to TRBJ1-6; possible D gene TRBD1, 6 bases. From germline, CDR1 is MDHEN and CDR2 SYDVKM. Trimming left V 8 bases short and J 12 bases short, with 20 bases between. This CDR3 is built from 14 residues. DNA for the CDR3: TGTGCCAGCGGGCAGGGGATAGTAGTGGAACCCCTCCACTTT. It translates to CASGQGIVVEPLHF.

This clone was recorded once. J is TRBJ2-7 and V is TRBV7-9; the match to TRBD2 covers 7 bases. This CDR3 contains 12 residues. Looked up from germline, CDR1 is SEHNR and CDR2 is FQNEAQ (reference sequence). V was pared by 5 bases and J by 3 bases, with 1 base of the junction left unmatched. This CDR3 is CASSGDYYEQYV. The CDR3 bases are TGTGCCAGCAGCGGGGACTACTACGAGCAGTACGTC.

With respect to this clone: The junction departs from the called germline gene at one end, perhaps through a read error. The chain couples TRBV5-1 to TRBJ1-2; the match to TRBD1 covers 11 bases. The CDR3 runs 16 residues. The germline V gene has CDR1 SGHRS and CDR2 YFSETQ. CDR3 protein: CASSFSGDRGDYGYTF. Written as DNA, the CDR3 is TGTGCCAGCAGCTTCTCAGGGGACAGGGGGGACTATGGCTACACCTTC.